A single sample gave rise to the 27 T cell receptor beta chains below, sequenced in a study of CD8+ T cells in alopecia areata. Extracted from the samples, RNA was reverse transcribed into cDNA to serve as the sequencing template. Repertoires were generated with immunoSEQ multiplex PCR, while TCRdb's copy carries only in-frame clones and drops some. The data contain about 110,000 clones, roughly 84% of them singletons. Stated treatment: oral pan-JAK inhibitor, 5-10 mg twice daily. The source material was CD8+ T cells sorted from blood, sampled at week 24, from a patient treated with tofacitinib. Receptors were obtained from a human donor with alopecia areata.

Here the CDR3 reads CASSLRGMVLDFSYNEQFF. The CDR3 DNA sequence: TGTGCCAGCAGCCTCCGGGGTATGGTTTTAGACTTCTCCTACAATGAGCAGTTCTTC. The chain combines TRBV11-2 with TRBJ2-1; D may be TRBD2 (5 bases). Trimming cost V 5 bases and J 0 bases, with 23 bases left between them. The CDR3 contains 19 residues. In germline, CDR1 is SGHAT, CDR2 FQNNGV.

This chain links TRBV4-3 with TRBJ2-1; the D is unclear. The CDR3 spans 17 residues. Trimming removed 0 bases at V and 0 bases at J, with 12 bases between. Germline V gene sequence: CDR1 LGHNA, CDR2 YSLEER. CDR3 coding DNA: TGCGCCAGCAGCCAAGATCATGCTCTAAGCTCCTACAATGAGCAGTTCTTC. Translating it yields CASSQDHALSSYNEQFF.

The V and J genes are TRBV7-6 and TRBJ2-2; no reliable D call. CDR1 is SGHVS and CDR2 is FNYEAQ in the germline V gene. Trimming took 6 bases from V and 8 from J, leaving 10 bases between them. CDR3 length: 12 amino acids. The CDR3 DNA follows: TGTGCCAGCAGTATTTACCAGGGGGAGCTGTTTTTT. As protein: CASSIYQGELFF.

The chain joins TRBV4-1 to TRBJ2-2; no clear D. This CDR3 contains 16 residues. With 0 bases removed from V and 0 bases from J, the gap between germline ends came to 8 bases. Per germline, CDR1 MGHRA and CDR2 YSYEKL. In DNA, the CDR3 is TGCGCCAGCAGCCAAGAAGACTGGACGAACACCGGGGAGCTGTTTTTT. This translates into CASSQEDWTNTGELFF.

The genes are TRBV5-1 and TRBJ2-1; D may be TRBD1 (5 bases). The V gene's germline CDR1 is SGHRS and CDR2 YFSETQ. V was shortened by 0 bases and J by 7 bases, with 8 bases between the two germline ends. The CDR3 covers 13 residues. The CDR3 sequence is CASSLVGANEQFF. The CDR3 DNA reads TGCGCCAGCAGCTTGGTTGGGGCAAATGAGCAGTTCTTC. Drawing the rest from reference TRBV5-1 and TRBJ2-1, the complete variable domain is KAGVTQTPRYLIKTRGQQVTLSCSPISGHRSVSWYQQTPGQGLQFLFEYFSETQRNKGNFPGRFSGRQFSNSRSEMNVSTLELGDSALYLCASSLVGANEQFFGPGTRLTVL.

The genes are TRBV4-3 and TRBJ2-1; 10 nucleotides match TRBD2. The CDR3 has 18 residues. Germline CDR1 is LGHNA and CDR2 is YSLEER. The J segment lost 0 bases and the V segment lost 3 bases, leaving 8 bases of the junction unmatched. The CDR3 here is CASSQGTSGDFSYNEQFF. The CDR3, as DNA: TGCGCCAGCAGCCAGGGAACTAGCGGGGACTTCTCCTACAATGAGCAGTTCTTC.

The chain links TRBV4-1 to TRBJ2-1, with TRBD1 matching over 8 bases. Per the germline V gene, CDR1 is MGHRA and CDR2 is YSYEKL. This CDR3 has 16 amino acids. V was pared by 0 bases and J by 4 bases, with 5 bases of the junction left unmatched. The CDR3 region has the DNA TGCGCCAGCAGCCAAGATAGGACAGGGCGATACAATGAGCAGTTCTTC. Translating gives CASSQDRTGRYNEQFF.

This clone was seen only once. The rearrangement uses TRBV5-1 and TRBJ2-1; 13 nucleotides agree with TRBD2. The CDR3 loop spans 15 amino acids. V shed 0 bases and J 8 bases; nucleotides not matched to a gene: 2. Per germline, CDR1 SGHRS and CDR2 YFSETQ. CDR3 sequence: CASSLGLAGGDEQFF. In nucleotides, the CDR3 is TGCGCCAGCAGCTTGGGACTAGCGGGGGGCGATGAGCAGTTCTTC.

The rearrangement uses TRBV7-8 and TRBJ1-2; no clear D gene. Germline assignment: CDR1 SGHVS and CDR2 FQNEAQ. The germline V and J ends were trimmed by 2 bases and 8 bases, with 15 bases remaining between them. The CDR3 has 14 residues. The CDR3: CASSLTTDFRGYTF. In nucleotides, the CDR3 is TGTGCCAGCAGCTTAACGACGGACTTCCGGGGCTACACCTTC. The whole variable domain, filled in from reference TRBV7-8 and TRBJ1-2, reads GAGVSQSPRYKVAKRGQDVALRCDPISGHVSLFWYQQALGQGPEFLTYFQNEAQLDKSGLPSDRFFAERPEGSVSTLKIQRTQQEDSAVYLCASSLTTDFRGYTFGSGTRLTVV.

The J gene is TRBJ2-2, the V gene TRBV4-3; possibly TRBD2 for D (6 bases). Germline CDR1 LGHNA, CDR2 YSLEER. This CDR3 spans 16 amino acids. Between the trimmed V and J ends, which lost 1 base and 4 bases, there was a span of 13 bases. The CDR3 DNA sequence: TGCGCCAGCAGCCAAGGGAGGGACGGTCTCACCGGGGAGCTGTTTTTT. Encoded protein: CASSQGRDGLTGELFF.

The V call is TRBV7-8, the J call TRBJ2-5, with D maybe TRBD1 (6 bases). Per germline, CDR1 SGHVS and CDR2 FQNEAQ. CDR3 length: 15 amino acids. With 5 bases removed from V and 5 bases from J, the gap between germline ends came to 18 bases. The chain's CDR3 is CASSHGAGVMETQYF. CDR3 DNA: TGTGCCAGCAGCCACGGGGCAGGGGTTATGGAGACCCAGTACTTC.

Here the CDR3 reads CAWSLGPGELFF. The CDR3 DNA reads as TGTGCCTGGAGTTTGGGTCCCGGGGAGCTGTTTTTT. The chain recombines TRBV30 with TRBJ2-2; D ambiguous. The CDR3 extends over 12 amino acids. Germline V gene lookup returns CDR1 GTSNPN and CDR2 SVGIG (reference sequence). V was pared by 2 bases and J by 6 bases, with 7 bases between.

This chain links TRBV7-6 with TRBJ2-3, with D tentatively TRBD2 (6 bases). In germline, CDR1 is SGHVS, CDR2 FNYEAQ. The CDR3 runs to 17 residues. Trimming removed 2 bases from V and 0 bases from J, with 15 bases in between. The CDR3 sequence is CASSLFYLAGSTDTQYF. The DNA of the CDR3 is TGTGCCAGCAGCTTATTTTACTTGGCGGGGAGCACAGATACGCAGTATTTT. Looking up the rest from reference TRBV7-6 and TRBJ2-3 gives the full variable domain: GAGVSQSPRYKVTKRGQDVALRCDPISGHVSLYWYRQALGQGPEFLTYFNYEAQQDKSGLPNDRFSAERPEGSISTLTIQRTEQRDSAMYRCASSLFYLAGSTDTQYFGPGTRLTVL.

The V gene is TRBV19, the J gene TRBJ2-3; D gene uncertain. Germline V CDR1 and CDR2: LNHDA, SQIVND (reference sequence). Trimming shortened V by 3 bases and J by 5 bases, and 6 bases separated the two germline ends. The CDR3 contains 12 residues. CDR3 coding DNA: TGTGCCAGTAGTATCCCCGGAGATACGCAGTATTTT. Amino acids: CASSIPGDTQYF.

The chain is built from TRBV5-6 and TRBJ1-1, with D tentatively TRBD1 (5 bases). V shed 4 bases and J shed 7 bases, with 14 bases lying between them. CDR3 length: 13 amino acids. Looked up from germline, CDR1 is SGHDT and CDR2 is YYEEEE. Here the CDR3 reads CASSPVDRIEAFF. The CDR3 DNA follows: TGTGCCAGCAGCCCCGTCGACAGAATTGAAGCTTTCTTT.

CDR3 nucleotides: TGTGCCAGCAGCAGTTGGGGTCCCCCCCACGAGCAGTACTTC. It translates to CASSSWGPPHEQYF. J is TRBJ2-7 and V is TRBV5-6; D gene uncertain. Trimming removed 4 bases from V and 5 bases from J, with 16 bases in between. The CDR3 loop spans 14 amino acids. The germline CDR1 and CDR2 sequences are SGHDT and YYEEEE.

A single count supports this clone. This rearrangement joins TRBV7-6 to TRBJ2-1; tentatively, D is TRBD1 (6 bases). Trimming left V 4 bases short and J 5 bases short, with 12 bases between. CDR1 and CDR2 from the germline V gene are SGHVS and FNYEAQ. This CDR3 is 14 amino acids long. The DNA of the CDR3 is TGTGCCAGCAGCTCTCCAGGGGTCGACAATGAGCAGTTCTTC. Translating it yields CASSSPGVDNEQFF. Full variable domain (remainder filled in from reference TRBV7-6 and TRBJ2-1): GAGVSQSPRYKVTKRGQDVALRCDPISGHVSLYWYRQALGQGPEFLTYFNYEAQQDKSGLPNDRFSAERPEGSISTLTIQRTEQRDSAMYRCASSSPGVDNEQFFGPGTRLTVL.

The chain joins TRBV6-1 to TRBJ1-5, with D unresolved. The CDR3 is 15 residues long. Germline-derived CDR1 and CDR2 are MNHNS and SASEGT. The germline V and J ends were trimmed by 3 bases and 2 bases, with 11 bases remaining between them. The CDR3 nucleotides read TGTGCCAGCAGTGAGATTACAGTTGGCAATCAGCCCCAGCATTTT. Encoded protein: CASSEITVGNQPQHF.

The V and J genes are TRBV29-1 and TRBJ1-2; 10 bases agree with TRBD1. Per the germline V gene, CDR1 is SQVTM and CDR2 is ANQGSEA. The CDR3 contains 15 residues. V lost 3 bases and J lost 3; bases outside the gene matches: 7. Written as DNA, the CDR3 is TGCAGCGTTGATACCGGGACAGGGGATTACTATGGCTACACCTTC. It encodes CSVDTGTGDYYGYTF.

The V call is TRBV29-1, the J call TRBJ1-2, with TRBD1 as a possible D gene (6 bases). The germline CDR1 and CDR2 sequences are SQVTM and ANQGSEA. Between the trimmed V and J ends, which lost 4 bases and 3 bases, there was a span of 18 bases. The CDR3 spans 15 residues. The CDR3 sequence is CSVVLWGAQDYGYTF. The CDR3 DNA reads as TGCAGCGTTGTACTGTGGGGGGCCCAGGACTATGGCTACACCTTC.

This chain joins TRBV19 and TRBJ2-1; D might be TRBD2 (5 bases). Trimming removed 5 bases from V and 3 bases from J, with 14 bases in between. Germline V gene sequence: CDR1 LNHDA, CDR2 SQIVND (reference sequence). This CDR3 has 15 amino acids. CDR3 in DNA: TGTGCCAGTAGTCCCCCGGGGAACAACTACAATGAGCAGTTCTTC. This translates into CASSPPGNNYNEQFF. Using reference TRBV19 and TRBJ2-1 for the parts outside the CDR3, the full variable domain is DGGITQSPKYLFRKEGQNVTLSCEQNLNHDAMYWYRQDPGQGLRLIYYSQIVNDFQKGDIAEGYSVSREKKESFPLTVTSAQKNPTAFYLCASSPPGNNYNEQFFGPGTRLTVL.

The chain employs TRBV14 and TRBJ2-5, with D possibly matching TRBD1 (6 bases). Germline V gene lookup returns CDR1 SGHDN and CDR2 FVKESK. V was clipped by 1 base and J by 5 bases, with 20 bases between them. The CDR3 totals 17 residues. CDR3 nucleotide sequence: TGTGCCAGCAGCCAAGTCGAAACAGGGAGCAGAGTGGAGACCCAGTACTTC. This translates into CASSQVETGSRVETQYF.

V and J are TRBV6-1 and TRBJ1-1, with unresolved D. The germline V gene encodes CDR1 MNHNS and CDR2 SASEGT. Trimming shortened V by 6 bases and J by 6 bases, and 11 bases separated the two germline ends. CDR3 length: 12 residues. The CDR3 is CASRGGGAEAFF. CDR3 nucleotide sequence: TGTGCCAGCAGGGGTGGAGGTGCTGAAGCTTTCTTT.

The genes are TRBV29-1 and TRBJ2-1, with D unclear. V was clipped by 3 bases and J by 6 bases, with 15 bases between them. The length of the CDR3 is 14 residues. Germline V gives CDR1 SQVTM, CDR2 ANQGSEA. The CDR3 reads CSVDPWGLRNEQFF. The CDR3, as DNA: TGCAGCGTTGATCCGTGGGGATTACGCAATGAGCAGTTCTTC.

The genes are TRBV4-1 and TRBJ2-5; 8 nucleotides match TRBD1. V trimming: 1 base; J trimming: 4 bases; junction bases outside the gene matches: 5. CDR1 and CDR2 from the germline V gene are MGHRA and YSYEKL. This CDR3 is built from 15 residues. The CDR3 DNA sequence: TGCGCCAGCAGCCAAGTCGGCAGGGGGCGAGAGACCCAGTACTTC. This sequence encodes CASSQVGRGRETQYF.

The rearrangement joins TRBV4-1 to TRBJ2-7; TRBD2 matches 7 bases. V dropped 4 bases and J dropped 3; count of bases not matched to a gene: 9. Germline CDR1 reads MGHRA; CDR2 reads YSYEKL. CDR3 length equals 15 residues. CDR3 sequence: CASSPRGGGNYEQYF. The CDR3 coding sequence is TGCGCCAGCAGCCCTAGAGGCGGGGGAAACTACGAGCAGTACTTC.

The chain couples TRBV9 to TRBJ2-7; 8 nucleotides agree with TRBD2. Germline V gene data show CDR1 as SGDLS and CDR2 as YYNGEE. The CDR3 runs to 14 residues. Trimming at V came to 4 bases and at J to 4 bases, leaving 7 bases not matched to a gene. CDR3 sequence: CASSPGGGLYEQYF. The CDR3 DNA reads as TGTGCCAGCAGCCCGGGAGGGGGGTTATACGAGCAGTACTTC. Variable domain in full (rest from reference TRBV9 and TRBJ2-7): DSGVTQTPKHLITATGQRVTLRCSPRSGDLSVYWYQQSLDQGLQFLIQYYNGEERAKGNILERFSAQQFPDLHSELNLSSLELGDSALYFCASSPGGGLYEQYFGPGTRLTVT.